This passage covers 25 T cell receptor beta chains from one sample sequenced in a study of cytomegalovirus exposure and HLA in healthy donors. The PCR had 60 Vbeta and 13 Jbeta primers. Clones were read by immunoSEQ multiplex PCR, and TCRdb kept only the in-frame ones, dropping some. Of 150,000 to 200,000 clones listed, roughly 84% are singletons. Sequenced material: PBMCs. The receptors come from a man aged 50 or older in good health and CMV-seropositive.

This clone was counted once. The chain couples TRBV7-8 to TRBJ1-1; 10 positions agree with TRBD1. The germline V gene has CDR1 SGHVS and CDR2 FQNEAQ. V lost 5 bases to trimming and J lost 5 bases; unmatched junction nucleotides: 11. This CDR3 contains 16 residues. CDR3 nucleotides: TGTGCCAGCAGCCTGACAGGGGGCGAGTGGAGGACTGAAGCTTTCTTT. Translating gives CASSLTGGEWRTEAFF.

J is TRBJ1-2 and V is TRBV5-1; no firm D call. The CDR3 extends over 14 amino acids. Deletions cut 0 bases from V and 4 bases from J, with 10 bases between. Germline V lookup: CDR1 SGHRS, CDR2 YFSETQ. The CDR3, as DNA: TGCGCCAGCAGCTTGGGGGCCAAGTCCTATGGCTACACCTTC. Encoded protein: CASSLGAKSYGYTF.

This clone was detected a few times. V usage is TRBV23-1 and J usage is TRBJ1-4; 9 nucleotides agree with TRBD1. TRBV23-1 carries the ORF label, with uncertain function. Trimming removed 0 bases from V and 4 bases from J; junction bases left unmatched: 9. The CDR3 covers 18 residues. As DNA, the CDR3 is TGCGCCAGCAGTCAATCGGGACAGGGTATAACATATAATGAAAAACTGTTTTTT. It yields the protein CASSQSGQGITYNEKLFF.

The chain recombines TRBV5-4 with TRBJ1-2; D remains unclear. V lost 4 bases and J 7 bases, leaving 8 bases between the germline ends. Germline CDR1 reads SGHNT; CDR2 reads YYREEE (reference sequence). CDR3 length equals 11 residues. CDR3 protein: CASSREGGYTF. The CDR3 bases are TGTGCCAGCAGCCGCGAGGGTGGCTACACCTTC.

V usage is TRBV15 and J usage is TRBJ2-1; 7 nucleotides match TRBD2. Trimming cost V 5 bases and J 3 bases; bases outside gene matches: 1. Per the germline V gene, CDR1 is LNHNV and CDR2 is YYDKDF (reference sequence). The CDR3 is made up of 13 amino acids. This CDR3 is CATSGGGYNEQFF. The CDR3 nucleotides read TGTGCCACCAGCGGGGGGGGCTACAATGAGCAGTTCTTC.

This chain links TRBV19 with TRBJ2-5; possible D gene TRBD2, 7 bases. With 3 bases removed from V and 1 base from J, the gap between germline ends came to 18 bases. Germline V gene lookup returns CDR1 LNHDA and CDR2 SQIVND (reference sequence). CDR3 length: 17 amino acids. CDR3 DNA: TGTGCCAGTAGTATGGGGTTTGGGCGGGGGCCCCAAGAGACCCAGTACTTC. This sequence encodes CASSMGFGRGPQETQYF.

This clone was observed a handful of times. V usage is TRBV19 and J usage is TRBJ2-1; D is ambiguous. Germline loops: CDR1 LNHDA, CDR2 SQIVND (reference sequence). CDR3 length: 15 residues. Deletions cut 2 bases from V and 0 bases from J, with 8 bases between. The CDR3: CASSIMGLSYNEQFF. The CDR3 DNA reads TGTGCCAGTAGTATAATGGGCCTCTCCTACAATGAGCAGTTCTTC.

This clone was seen a single time. This rearrangement joins TRBV6-5 to TRBJ1-1; D is ambiguous. V was cut by 0 bases and J by 10 bases, with 15 bases left in between. This CDR3 spans 14 amino acids. In germline, CDR1 is MNHEY, CDR2 SVGAGI. This chain's CDR3 is CASSYSLGEVGAFF. The CDR3 DNA reads TGTGCCAGCAGTTACTCGCTTGGGGAGGTAGGAGCTTTCTTT.

The CDR3 coding sequence is TGTGCCAGCAGTTTGAAGGGGGCGGGTGAAAAACTGTTTTTT. Amino acids: CASSLKGAGEKLFF. V gene TRBV28 combines with J gene TRBJ1-4, with TRBD1 matching over 7 bases. The germline CDR1 and CDR2 sequences are MDHEN and SYDVKM. Trimming took 3 bases from V and 7 from J; bases not matched to a gene: 5. The CDR3 covers 14 residues. The whole variable domain, remainder taken from reference TRBV28 and TRBJ1-4, is DVKVTQSSRYLVKRTGEKVFLECVQDMDHENMFWYRQDPGLGLRLIYFSYDVKMKEKGDIPEGYSVSREKKERFSLILESASTNQTSMYLCASSLKGAGEKLFFGSGTQLSVL.

There are a few counts of this clone. The V and J genes are TRBV18 and TRBJ1-2; 9 bases match TRBD1. V was clipped by 3 bases and J by 7 bases; unmatched bases: 3. The V gene's germline CDR1 is KGHSH and CDR2 LQKENI. This CDR3 has 13 amino acids. CDR3 sequence reads: CASSPDRGIGYTF. The CDR3 region has the DNA TGTGCCAGCTCACCGGACAGGGGCATTGGCTACACCTTC.

The chain employs TRBV12-2 and TRBJ1-1; TRBD1, the table's D call, lacks a check against the DNA. TRBV12-2 has pseudogene status. This CDR3 region has 16 residues. CDR3 region: CASRITGGGYGTEAFF. The DNA for the CDR3 is TGTGCAAGTCGCATAACAGGGGGCGGATACGGCACTGAAGCTTTCTTT.

The rearrangement uses TRBV5-8 and TRBJ1-1, with 8 bases that match TRBD1. With 0 bases clipped from V and 1 base from J, the junction kept 5 bases outside the gene matches. CDR3 length equals 16 residues. Germline V lookup: CDR1 SGHTS, CDR2 YDEGEE. The CDR3 region is CASSLVQGASNTEAFF. The CDR3 DNA sequence: TGTGCCAGCAGCTTGGTTCAGGGGGCGTCGAACACTGAAGCTTTCTTT.

Concerning this clone: Germline and junction disagree at one end, which may indicate a read error. The chain is built from TRBV7-9 and TRBJ1-5; D is unresolved. Germline-derived CDR1 and CDR2 are SEHNR and FQNEAQ (reference sequence). The length of the CDR3 is 13 residues. The CDR3 here is CSSSLGGNQPQHF. CDR3 nucleotides: TGTTCCAGCAGCTTAGGCGGTAATCAGCCCCAGCATTTT.

J is TRBJ2-7 and V is TRBV11-3; D is uncertain. V was cut by 5 bases and J by 12 bases, with 8 bases left in between. The CDR3 totals 9 residues. Germline values: CDR1 SGHNT, CDR2 YENEEA. The CDR3 nucleotides read TGTGCCAGCAGCCCCTCCGGGTACGTC. The encoded protein is CASSPSGYV.

The V gene is TRBV30, the J gene TRBJ2-3, with 11 positions matching TRBD1. V was clipped by 2 bases and J by 0 bases; unmatched bases: 13. Germline V lookup: CDR1 GTSNPN, CDR2 SVGIG (reference sequence). This CDR3 spans 19 amino acids. The DNA of the CDR3 is TGTGCCTGGAGTAAGGGACAGGGGGTTTTCTCCTCTAGCACAGATACGCAGTATTTT. This sequence encodes CAWSKGQGVFSSSTDTQYF.

Comment on this clone: The same CDR3 also results from other DNA sequences found in this sample. The chain couples TRBV14 to TRBJ1-5, with D perhaps matching TRBD1 (5 bases). V was trimmed by 4 bases and J by 6 bases, leaving 10 bases between them. The CDR3 is 13 residues long. Germline V gives CDR1 SGHDN, CDR2 FVKESK. The CDR3, as DNA: TGTGCCAGCAGCCCCGGGGGGGGTCAGCCCCAGCATTTT. Translation gives CASSPGGGQPQHF.

This chain uses TRBV7-3 with TRBJ2-5, with D perhaps TRBD2 (6 bases). The CDR3 runs 15 residues. Germline V gene data show CDR1 as SGHTA and CDR2 as FQGTGA. Trimming cost V 1 base and J 3 bases, with 12 bases left between them. CDR3 coding DNA: TGTGCCAGCAGCTTAATGCCGGGGGAAGAAGAGACCCAGTACTTC. It specifies CASSLMPGEEETQYF.

This clone was recorded only once. The V and J genes are TRBV6-6 and TRBJ1-5; D uncertain. V lost 6 bases to trimming and J lost 5 bases, with 11 bases between them. The germline CDR1 and CDR2 sequences are MNHNY and SVGAGI (reference sequence). CDR3 size: 13 residues. The CDR3 here is CASSREGYQPQHF. The CDR3 DNA sequence: TGTGCCAGCAGCCGCGAGGGCTATCAGCCCCAGCATTTT.

The chain links TRBV5-1 to TRBJ2-1, with 14 bases matching TRBD2. The J segment lost 7 bases and the V segment lost 4 bases, leaving 10 bases of the junction unmatched. This CDR3 contains 17 residues. Looked up from germline, CDR1 is SGHRS and CDR2 is YFSETQ. The CDR3 nucleotides read TGCGCCAGCAGCCCGACGACTAGCGGGAGGGCCCGGAATGAGCAGTTCTTC. Translating gives CASSPTTSGRARNEQFF. Based on the CDR3 plus reference TRBV5-1 and TRBJ2-1, the full variable domain is KAGVTQTPRYLIKTRGQQVTLSCSPISGHRSVSWYQQTPGQGLQFLFEYFSETQRNKGNFPGRFSGRQFSNSRSEMNVSTLELGDSALYLCASSPTTSGRARNEQFFGPGTRLTVL.

The rearrangement links TRBV19 to TRBJ1-5, with TRBD1 matching over 7 bases. The germline CDR1 and CDR2 sequences are LNHDA and SQIVND (reference sequence). The CDR3 runs to 14 residues. The J segment lost 10 bases and the V segment lost 4 bases, leaving 10 bases of the junction unmatched. The CDR3 region is CASSKRQGWEPQHF. CDR3 in DNA: TGTGCCAGTAGTAAACGACAGGGATGGGAACCCCAGCATTTT.

This clone was counted once. V is TRBV11-3 and J is TRBJ1-4; 8 nucleotides match TRBD1. Germline lookup yields CDR1 SGHNT and CDR2 YENEEA. With V trimmed by 4 bases and J by 7 bases, 5 bases remained unmatched. The CDR3 covers 14 residues. CDR3 region: CASSSYRGAEKLFF. The CDR3 DNA reads as TGTGCCAGCAGCTCGTACAGGGGGGCTGAAAAACTGTTTTTT.

The V call is TRBV5-8, the J call TRBJ2-7, with 9 bases fitting TRBD1. This CDR3 region has 12 residues. Unmatched junction bases numbered 6, after V lost 2 bases and J lost 12 bases. Per germline, CDR1 SGHTS and CDR2 YDEGEE. The CDR3: CASSFGGTGMYV. In DNA, the CDR3 is TGTGCCAGCAGCTTTGGTGGGACAGGGATGTACGTC.

The chain is built from TRBV10-3 and TRBJ2-2; D unclear. The V gene lost 0 bases and the J gene lost 0 bases, with 5 bases spanning the gap. The germline V gene encodes CDR1 ENHRY and CDR2 SYGVKD. The CDR3 contains 15 residues. CDR3 loop: CAISESSANTGELFF. CDR3 sequence (DNA): TGTGCCATCAGTGAGTCCTCTGCGAACACCGGGGAGCTGTTTTTT.

This clone was counted between two and nine times. V is TRBV5-6 and J is TRBJ2-5; a possible D gene is TRBD2 (6 bases). The CDR3 has 14 amino acids. CDR1 and CDR2 from the germline V gene are SGHDT and YYEEEE. Between the trimmed V and J ends, which lost 0 bases and 5 bases, there was a span of 11 bases. The CDR3 loop is CASSLVEGRETQYF. The CDR3 DNA is TGTGCCAGCAGCTTGGTGGAGGGACGGGAGACCCAGTACTTC.

This chain links TRBV27 with TRBJ2-7; no reliable D call. The V gene's germline CDR1 is MNHEY and CDR2 SMNVEV (reference sequence). The CDR3 length is 11 residues. With 5 bases removed from V and 7 bases from J, the gap between germline ends came to 9 bases. As DNA, the CDR3 is TGTGCCAGCAGTCCGCATCCGGAGCAGTACGTC. Amino acids: CASSPHPEQYV.